Listed below are T cell receptor beta chains from one sample, sequenced in a study of early T cells in non-severe SARS-CoV-2 infection. MiXCR, run by TCRdb on the 5' RACE reads, gives a single entry per CDR3 protein. The profile shows some 61,000 distinct CDR3 sequences, about 13% of them singletons. The sample taken for sequencing was whole blood. The receptors shown here come from an adult who was a healthcare worker with PCR-confirmed SARS-CoV-2 infection or an uninfected control (not recorded which). CDR3s include the opening cysteine and the closing phenylalanine or tryptophan. The D gene is left open where the match is weak. For some rows the clone size is stated as once, few or many, or as a class when expanded; others skip it.

DNA: TGCAGTGCTAGTGTACGGTTCACCGGGGAGCTGTTTTTT
CDR3: CSASVRFTGELFF
D: -
size: -
J: TRBJ2-2
V: TRBV20-1

DNA: TGCGCCAGCAGGGTCTCTAGCGCCCCGGGGTACGAGCAGTACTTC
CDR3: CASRVSSAPGYEQYF
D: -
size: few
J: TRBJ2-7
V: TRBV5-1

DNA: TGTGCCAGCAGCCCTGGGGGGAGGGTCCAAGAGACCCAGTACTTC
CDR3: CASSPGGRVQETQYF
D: TRBD2
size: -
J: TRBJ2-5
V: TRBV7-6

DNA: TGTGCCAGCAGCCCAACCCGGGGGCGCTTGGGAAACACCATATATTTT
CDR3: CASSPTRGRLGNTIYF
D: -
size: -
J: TRBJ1-3
V: TRBV6-5

DNA: TGTGCCAGCAGCCTTACTACTAGAGATACGCAGTATTTT
CDR3: CASSLTTRDTQYF
D: -
size: few
J: TRBJ2-3
V: TRBV7-3

DNA: TGTGCCAGCAGCCTCAGACTAGCGGGAGGAATGTACGAGCAGTACTTC
CDR3: CASSLRLAGGMYEQYF
D: TRBD2
size: many
J: TRBJ2-7
V: TRBV14

DNA: TGCAGTGCTAGACAGGGGACAGCGGGGCAGCAGTTCTTC
CDR3: CSARQGTAGQQFF
D: -
size: many
J: TRBJ2-1
V: TRBV20-1

DNA: TGTGCCAGCAGCGTAGAGGGACAGAGCGCTTACAATGAGCAGTTCTTC
CDR3: CASSVEGQSAYNEQFF
D: TRBD1
size: few
J: TRBJ2-1
V: TRBV9

DNA: TGCAGCGTTCAATATCTCAGAAGTGGCTACACCTTC
CDR3: CSVQYLRSGYTF
D: -
size: few
J: TRBJ1-2
V: TRBV29-1

DNA: TGCGCCAGCAGCTCGGGACTAGCGGGAGGCACTGCTAGCACAGATACGCAGTATTTT
CDR3: CASSSGLAGGTASTDTQYF
D: TRBD2
size: many
J: TRBJ2-3
V: TRBV5-1

DNA: TGTGCCAGCAGCCGGTCAACAGGGACTGAAGCTTTCTTT
CDR3: CASSRSTGTEAFF
D: -
size: many
J: TRBJ1-1
V: TRBV11-1

DNA: TGTGCCAGCAGCGCGGGAGGGAATCAGCCCCAGCATTTT
CDR3: CASSAGGNQPQHF
D: -
size: many
J: TRBJ1-5
V: TRBV6-1

DNA: TGTGCCAGCTTAGATCTAGCGGGAGGCGGCGAGCAGTACTTC
CDR3: CASLDLAGGGEQYF
D: TRBD2
size: -
J: TRBJ2-7
V: TRBV28

DNA: TGCAGCGTTTTTTCGCCGGATCACAATGAGCAGTTCTTC
CDR3: CSVFSPDHNEQFF
D: -
size: many
J: TRBJ2-1
V: TRBV29-1

DNA: TGTGCCAGTAATCCGGGGGTGATGTCCTACAATGAGCAGTTCTTC
CDR3: CASNPGVMSYNEQFF
D: -
size: -
J: TRBJ2-1
V: TRBV19

DNA: TGTGCCAGCAGTTCGGGACACGGGGTCGCTGAAGCTTTCTTT
CDR3: CASSSGHGVAEAFF
D: -
size: many
J: TRBJ1-1
V: TRBV6-2/TRBV6-3

DNA: TGTGCCAGCAGTCCCCTGGGACTAGCGGGAGCCGAGCAGTACTTC
CDR3: CASSPLGLAGAEQYF
D: TRBD2
size: many
J: TRBJ2-7
V: TRBV6-1

DNA: TGTGCCAGCAGGAACCTCTCGGCCCCTACGCAGTATTTT
CDR3: CASRNLSAPTQYF
D: -
size: few
J: TRBJ2-3
V: TRBV11-2

DNA: TGTGCCAGCAGCCAAGTTAGCGGGACAGGGTCCTACGAGCAGTACTTC
CDR3: CASSQVSGTGSYEQYF
D: -
size: few
J: TRBJ2-7
V: TRBV14

DNA: TGCAGTGCTAGAGGGACAGGGGGAGGAGTATGGACTGAAGCTTTCTTT
CDR3: CSARGTGGGVWTEAFF
D: TRBD1
size: many
J: TRBJ1-1
V: TRBV20-1

DNA: TGTGCCAGCAGTTTAGCAGGGTCCAATCAGCCCCAGCATTTT
CDR3: CASSLAGSNQPQHF
D: -
size: many
J: TRBJ1-5
V: TRBV28

DNA: TGTGCCAGCAGTTACTCGGGGAGAGGACCCAATCAGCCCCAGCATTTT
CDR3: CASSYSGRGPNQPQHF
D: -
size: many
J: TRBJ1-5
V: TRBV6-2/TRBV6-3

DNA: TGTGCCAGCAGGACCGGGGGCCCAGATACGCAGTATTTT
CDR3: CASRTGGPDTQYF
D: -
size: few
J: TRBJ2-3
V: TRBV6-2/TRBV6-3

DNA: TGCGCCAGCAGCTACACTAGCGGCATAGTTCAGTACGAGCAGTACTTC
CDR3: CASSYTSGIVQYEQYF
D: TRBD2
size: -
J: TRBJ2-7
V: TRBV5-1

DNA: TGTGCCAGCCTCAAAATACCAGAGGGAGGCTACACCTTC
CDR3: CASLKIPEGGYTF
D: -
size: few
J: TRBJ1-2
V: TRBV19

DNA: TGTGCCAGCTCACCAACGAGGGAAAGTGGAAACACCATATATTTT
CDR3: CASSPTRESGNTIYF
D: -
size: many
J: TRBJ1-3
V: TRBV18

DNA: TGTGCCAGCAGTTGGGGGGCGAAGGGAAACACTGAAGCTTTCTTT
CDR3: CASSWGAKGNTEAFF
D: -
size: many
J: TRBJ1-1
V: TRBV6-5

DNA: TGTGCCAGCAGCTTATCGGGACAGGGAGGTTCACCCCTCCACTTT
CDR3: CASSLSGQGGSPLHF
D: TRBD1
size: -
J: TRBJ1-6
V: TRBV7-2

DNA: TGTGCCAGCAGCCCAGCCCGGGGACTAGCGGGAGTGAGCGCAGATACGCAGTATTTT
CDR3: CASSPARGLAGVSADTQYF
D: TRBD2
size: many
J: TRBJ2-3
V: TRBV4-2

DNA: TGCAGCGTTCGATCCGAGGTATATCGGGCTTTCTTT
CDR3: CSVRSEVYRAFF
D: -
size: -
J: TRBJ1-1
V: TRBV29-1

DNA: TGTGCCAGCAGCCCCTACGGACAGGGTAGAGCTAACTATGGCTACACCTTC
CDR3: CASSPYGQGRANYGYTF
D: TRBD1
size: many
J: TRBJ1-2
V: TRBV7-9

DNA: TGCAGTGCTAGGAGCGGGAGGGACGAGACCCAGTACTTC
CDR3: CSARSGRDETQYF
D: TRBD2
size: few
J: TRBJ2-5
V: TRBV20-1

DNA: TGTGCCAGCAGTCAGGACAGGGGAACCTATGGCTACACCTTC
CDR3: CASSQDRGTYGYTF
D: TRBD1
size: few
J: TRBJ1-2
V: TRBV2

DNA: TGTGCCAGCAACAACTTTTTCTACGAGCAGTACTTC
CDR3: CASNNFFYEQYF
D: -
size: few
J: TRBJ2-7
V: TRBV28

DNA: TGCAGTGCCAGCGGAGGGGGCACCTACAATGAGCAGTTCTTC
CDR3: CSASGGGTYNEQFF
D: -
size: few
J: TRBJ2-1
V: TRBV20-1

DNA: TGTGCCACCAGTGATTACAGGGGGGCCTACAATGAGCAGTTCTTC
CDR3: CATSDYRGAYNEQFF
D: TRBD1
size: few
J: TRBJ2-1
V: TRBV24-1

DNA: TGTGCCATGAACCCGGGACAGTGCACAGATACGCAGTATTTT
CDR3: CAMNPGQCTDTQYF
D: TRBD1
size: -
J: TRBJ2-3
V: TRBV19

DNA: TGTGCCAGCAGCAAGACCGGGACACACACCTACGAGCAGTACTTC
CDR3: CASSKTGTHTYEQYF
D: -
size: -
J: TRBJ2-7
V: TRBV9

DNA: TGTGCCAGCAGCCCTATGACTCTCAATGAGCAGTTCTTC
CDR3: CASSPMTLNEQFF
D: -
size: -
J: TRBJ2-1
V: TRBV7-9

DNA: TGTGCCAGCAGCAGGCACAGGCGACGAATGATCACCATATATTTT
CDR3: CASSRHRRRMITIYF
D: -
size: many
J: TRBJ1-3
V: TRBV21-1

DNA: TGTGCCAGCAGTATCACCCATGGACAGGAGCAGTACTTC
CDR3: CASSITHGQEQYF
D: -
size: once
J: TRBJ2-7
V: TRBV28

DNA: TGTGCCAGCAGCCCCCGGACTAGTTCTAGCACAGATACGCAGTATTTT
CDR3: CASSPRTSSSTDTQYF
D: TRBD2
size: few
J: TRBJ2-3
V: TRBV9

DNA: TGTGCCAGCAGCACAGGGATTAACACTGAAGCTTTCTTT
CDR3: CASSTGINTEAFF
D: -
size: -
J: TRBJ1-1
V: TRBV7-8

DNA: TGTGCCAGCAGCTTAGGAGGGGGTCAGTACAATGAGCAGTTCTTC
CDR3: CASSLGGGQYNEQFF
D: -
size: few
J: TRBJ2-1
V: TRBV7-8

DNA: TGTGCCAGCAGCATGACTAGCGGAGCCTACAATGAGCAGTTCTTC
CDR3: CASSMTSGAYNEQFF
D: TRBD2
size: -
J: TRBJ2-1
V: TRBV6-5

DNA: TGCAGTGCTCCCCTGGGGACTAGCGGGAGGACGCCGCTGGTAGATACGCAGTATTTT
CDR3: CSAPLGTSGRTPLVDTQYF
D: TRBD2
size: -
J: TRBJ2-3
V: TRBV20-1

DNA: TGTGCCAGCATACGGGACAGGACTTTCTTT
CDR3: CASIRDRTFF
D: TRBD1
size: -
J: TRBJ1-1
V: TRBV3-1

DNA: TGTGCCAGCAGTTTCCCTCGAGGGCAGTATTTT
CDR3: CASSFPRGQYF
D: -
size: -
J: TRBJ2-3
V: TRBV28

DNA: TGTGCCACCAGCAGAGAGGCAAGCAACTACGAGCAGTACTTC
CDR3: CATSREASNYEQYF
D: -
size: few
J: TRBJ2-7
V: TRBV15

DNA: TGTGCCAGCAGTTTAGCAAGGGGGTCGCCCCTCCACTTT
CDR3: CASSLARGSPLHF
D: -
size: -
J: TRBJ1-6
V: TRBV12-3/TRBV12-4

DNA: TGTGCCAGCAGAGAGACAGACCCCCAGTTTTCCCTCCACTTT
CDR3: CASRETDPQFSLHF
D: -
size: few
J: TRBJ1-6
V: TRBV6-1

DNA: TGTGCCAGCAGTTTAAAGCTAGCGGAGCGGTACGAGCAGTACTTC
CDR3: CASSLKLAERYEQYF
D: TRBD2
size: few
J: TRBJ2-7
V: TRBV27

DNA: TGTGCCAGCGCCACCGGGACAGGGCTTTCTTGGGAGCAGTACTTC
CDR3: CASATGTGLSWEQYF
D: TRBD1
size: few
J: TRBJ2-7
V: TRBV28